This is a list of T cell receptor beta chains from one sample in a study of Graves' ophthalmopathy and Graves' hyperthyroidism. TCRdb recomputed calls from the multiplex PCR reads with MiXCR, one row per CDR3 protein. The profile covers just over 600,000 distinct CDR3 sequences, with roughly 20% appearing a single time and roughly 6.9% taken by the ten largest. Sequencing was done on a sample of peripheral blood. The receptors stem from a woman in her late teens or twenties with stable Graves' hyperthyroidism. Some clones in this sample may be carry-over from other donors' samples. CDR3s include the opening cysteine and the closing phenylalanine or tryptophan. The order of the fields is J gene, CDR3 length, D gene, clone size, V gene, CDR3 DNA, CDR3 protein. D genes are given only for firm matches. Some rows mark clone size as missing; the rest say once, few, many or name a class of expanded clone.

TRBJ1-3	15	TRBD1	few	TRBV12-3/TRBV12-4	TGTGCCAGCCGAACTAGACAGGGCTCTGGAAACACCATATATTTT	CASRTRQGSGNTIYF
TRBJ1-5	16	.	.	TRBV12-3/TRBV12-4	TGTGCCAGCAGTTTGTACCGAACCCCTAACACTCAGCCCCAGCATTTT	CASSLYRTPNTQPQHF
TRBJ2-7	15	.	.	TRBV20-1	TGCAGTGCTAGAGTCCCGATGAGGGGCCCCTACGAGCAGTACTTC	CSARVPMRGPYEQYF
TRBJ1-6	13	.	many	TRBV6-1	TGTGCCAGCAGGGGGGGGCAGAATTCACCCCTCCACTTT	CASRGGQNSPLHF
TRBJ1-1	12	TRBD1	many	TRBV12-3/TRBV12-4	TGTGCCAGCAGTCGGGACAGCTTTGAAGCTTTCTTT	CASSRDSFEAFF
TRBJ2-7	14	.	.	TRBV29-1	TGCAGCGTTGGGAACCCGGGACACTACTACGAGCAGTACTTC	CSVGNPGHYYEQYF
TRBJ2-5	12	TRBD2	.	TRBV20-1	TGCAGTGCTATAGGACTAGCTACGGCCCAGTACTTC	CSAIGLATAQYF
TRBJ1-5	12	TRBD1	many	TRBV6-2/TRBV6-3	TGTGCCAGCAGGAAGGGGGCTCAGCCCCAGCATTTT	CASRKGAQPQHF
TRBJ2-2	15	TRBD2	few	TRBV27	TGTGCCAGCACCCCGGGACTAGCGAACACCGGGGAGCTGTTTTTT	CASTPGLANTGELFF
TRBJ2-5	14	.	many	TRBV28	TGTGCCAGCAGTTTAACAGCGTACCAAGAGACCCAGTACTTC	CASSLTAYQETQYF
TRBJ1-3	15	.	.	TRBV12-3/TRBV12-4	TGTGCCAGCAGCGCCGGGACACGCTCTGGAAACACCATATATTTT	CASSAGTRSGNTIYF
TRBJ1-2	13	.	.	TRBV11-2	TGTGCCAGCAGCCAGGGACGGTCCTATGGCTACACCTTC	CASSQGRSYGYTF
TRBJ2-5	15	.	many	TRBV13	TGTGCCAGCAGCTCGACACGGACAGCTCAAGAGACCCAGTACTTC	CASSSTRTAQETQYF
TRBJ1-1	13	.	once	TRBV11-2	TGTGCCAGCAGCGGAGCAAAGAACACTGAAGCTTTCTTT	CASSGAKNTEAFF
TRBJ2-7	14	.	.	TRBV7-2	TGTGCCAGCAGTGCCCCTCCGAGACCCCGCGAGCAGTACTTC	CASSAPPRPREQYF
TRBJ1-1	13	.	few	TRBV7-3	TGTGCCAGCAGCTTGGGCGAGGTAACTGAAGCTTTCTTT	CASSLGEVTEAFF
TRBJ1-2	13	.	.	TRBV7-2	TGTGCCAGCAGCTTACCCCAGGAGTATGGCTACACCTTC	CASSLPQEYGYTF
TRBJ2-5	14	.	.	TRBV6-1	TGTGCCAGCAACTCCCAGGGGGGGGCAGAGACCCAGTACTTC	CASNSQGGAETQYF
TRBJ1-1	13	.	many	TRBV6-1	TGTGCCAGCAGACAGGGAACCTACACTGAAGCTTTCTTT	CASRQGTYTEAFF
TRBJ1-6	17	.	few	TRBV28	TGTGCCAGCAGTTCCGTCGGCGGGGGGAATTTTAATTCACACCTCCACTTT	CASSSVGGGNFNSHLHF
TRBJ1-5	15	.	many	TRBV20-1	TGCAGTGCTCCCATGGCCGGGACCGGCAATCAGCCCCAGCATTTT	CSAPMAGTGNQPQHF
TRBJ1-1	12	.	.	TRBV7-8	TGTGCCAGCAGCTTAGGAGGGGTTGCGGCTTTCTTT	CASSLGGVAAFF
TRBJ2-6	16	TRBD1	.	TRBV28	TGTGCCAGCACAGGGGGCGGGGTCTCTGGGGCCTACGTCCTGACCTTC	CASTGGGVSGAYVLTF
TRBJ1-1	22	.	few	TRBV28	TGTGCCAGCAGTTTAGGCATAATCCTTAAAGGGATGTCAGGGGATATGAACACTGAAGCTTTCTTT	CASSLGIILKGMSGDMNTEAFF
TRBJ2-2	17	TRBD2	many	TRBV6-2/TRBV6-3	TGTGCCAGCCTCGAGGGACCTAGCGGGGGGAGAACCGGGGAGCTGTTTTTT	CASLEGPSGGRTGELFF
TRBJ1-3	13	TRBD1	many	TRBV5-6	TGTGCCAGCGGGCGAGACAGGGCAAACACCATATATTTT	CASGRDRANTIYF
TRBJ1-1	16	.	.	TRBV2	TGTGCCAGCAGTAACATACCCACGGCAATGAACACTGAAGCTTTCTTT	CASSNIPTAMNTEAFF
TRBJ1-5	14	.	.	TRBV19	TGTGCCAGTAGTATTGGACGTATCAATCAACCCCAGCATTTT	CASSIGRINQPQHF
TRBJ2-7	14	TRBD2	.	TRBV6-1	TGTGCCAGCAGTCGACTAGCGGGAGTTCTCGAGCAGTACTTC	CASSRLAGVLEQYF
TRBJ2-7	11	.	.	TRBV20-1	TGCAGTGCTAGTTTTTTGGACGAGCAGTACTTC	CSASFLDEQYF
TRBJ1-2	12	.	.	TRBV19	TGTGCCAGTAGTGACAGGCCCCATGGCTACACCTTC	CASSDRPHGYTF
TRBJ2-7	14	.	few	TRBV6-2/TRBV6-3	TGTGCCAGCAGCCTACTAGGCTTTTCCTACGAGCAGTACTTC	CASSLLGFSYEQYF
TRBJ2-7	17	.	many	TRBV11-2	TGTGCCAGCAGCCCACACCCTACAGGAATGACATCCTACGAGCAGTACTTC	CASSPHPTGMTSYEQYF
TRBJ1-2	13	.	many	TRBV12-3/TRBV12-4	TGTGCCAGCACCTCGACAGCTAACTATGGCTACACCTTC	CASTSTANYGYTF
TRBJ1-2	14	.	many	TRBV4-2	TGTGCCAGCAGCCAAGATTCCCCTTATCGTGCCTACACCTTC	CASSQDSPYRAYTF
TRBJ1-1	15	.	many	TRBV7-9	TGTGCCAGCAGCTTAGTGAAGGGGGGAAACACTGAAGCTTTCTTT	CASSLVKGGNTEAFF
TRBJ2-5	17	TRBD1	many	TRBV6-1	TGTGCCAGCACGGTCCCGGCTTTTGGACAGGGGATAGAGACCCAGTACTTC	CASTVPAFGQGIETQYF
TRBJ1-3	12	.	many	TRBV28	TGTGCCAGCACCAGAATAGGTGACACCATATATTTT	CASTRIGDTIYF
TRBJ1-5	14	.	.	TRBV29-1	TGCAGCGTCCTCAGCGGAGTCAGCAATCAGCCCCAGCATTTT	CSVLSGVSNQPQHF
TRBJ1-3	12	.	.	TRBV12-3/TRBV12-4	TGTGCCAGCAGTTCGCAGTGGGGCACCATATATTTT	CASSSQWGTIYF
TRBJ2-2	15	TRBD1	many	TRBV6-5	TGTGCCAGCATTCCGCAGACAGGGGACACCGGGGAGCTGTTTTTT	CASIPQTGDTGELFF
TRBJ1-2	14	.	many	TRBV6-1	TGTGCCAGCAGTCGAACAGGGAGCACCTATGGCTACACCTTC	CASSRTGSTYGYTF
TRBJ1-2	14	.	.	TRBV6-1	TGTGCCAGCAGGCGACGGGGACGGGGGGATGGCTACACCTTC	CASRRRGRGDGYTF
TRBJ1-1	13	.	many	TRBV20-1	TGCAGTGCTAACGTACCTATGAACACTGAAGCTTTCTTT	CSANVPMNTEAFF
TRBJ1-2	13	.	many	TRBV29-1	TGCAGCGTTTTGGTTGGCAGTAACTATGGCTACACCTTC	CSVLVGSNYGYTF
TRBJ1-1	15	.	.	TRBV5-1	TGCGCCAGCAGCTTGGCATTGGGGGCGAACACTGAAGCTTTCTTT	CASSLALGANTEAFF
TRBJ1-3	13	.	many	TRBV28	TGTGCCAGCAGCCTACAGGGACACTACACCATATATTTT	CASSLQGHYTIYF
TRBJ2-7	15	TRBD2	.	TRBV28	TGTGCCAGCACCACGGGAGGGGCGCTGAGCTACGAGCAGTACTTC	CASTTGGALSYEQYF
TRBJ2-7	15	.	many	TRBV6-5	TGTGCCAGCAGTTACTCTTCGGGCGTCGCCTACGAGCAGTACTTC	CASSYSSGVAYEQYF
TRBJ1-2	14	.	.	TRBV20-1	TGCAGTGCCCTTACCCGGACAGAAAACTATGGCTACACCTTC	CSALTRTENYGYTF